This TCR beta chain originates from a study of cytomegalovirus exposure and HLA in healthy donors. Study-wide results and limits: Cytomegalovirus status, reportedly, was diagnosed with high specificity and sensitivity by the classifier.

Researchers ran the PCR with 60 Vbeta and 13 Jbeta primers. Assay: immunoSEQ multiplex PCR; the TCRdb copy retains only in-frame clones and omits some. The table lists more than 150,000 clones, 65% to 85% of them singletons. Points on this clone: Antigen specificity is unknown.

The V gene's germline CDR1 is MNHEY and CDR2 SVGAGI. The CDR3 is 14 residues long. V shed 2 bases and J 1 base; nucleotides not matched to a gene: 0. The sequence derives from a girl aged 5-17 years in good health and CMV-seropositive. The J gene is TRBJ1-1, the V gene TRBV6-5; 8 nucleotides match TRBD1. The specimen sequenced was PBMCs. The CDR3 DNA is TGTGCCAGCAGTTACGACAGGGGGAACACTGAAGCTTTCTTT. Its translation: CASSYDRGNTEAFF.